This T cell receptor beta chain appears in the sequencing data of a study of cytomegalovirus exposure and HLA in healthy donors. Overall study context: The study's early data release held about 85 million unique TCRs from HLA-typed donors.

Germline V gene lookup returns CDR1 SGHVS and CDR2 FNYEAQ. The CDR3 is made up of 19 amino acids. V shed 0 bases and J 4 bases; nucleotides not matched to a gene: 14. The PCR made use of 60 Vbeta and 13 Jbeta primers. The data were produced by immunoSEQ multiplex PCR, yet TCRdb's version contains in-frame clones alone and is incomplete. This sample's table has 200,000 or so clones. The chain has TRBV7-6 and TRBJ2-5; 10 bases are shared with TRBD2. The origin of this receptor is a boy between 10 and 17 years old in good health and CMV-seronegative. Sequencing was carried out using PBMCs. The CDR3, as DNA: TGTGCCAGCAGCTTAGCGATGTTCGAGAGCGGGGGGGCAGGAGAGACCCAGTACTTC. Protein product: CASSLAMFESGGAGETQYF.